The rows below give T cell receptor beta chains drawn from one sample of a study of control samples from healthy donors and cancer patients. Assay: immunoSEQ multiplex PCR; the TCRdb copy retains only in-frame clones and omits some. The table shows 150,000 to 200,000 clones, with 75% to 95% occurring only once. Sequenced: blood. Receptors were obtained from a woman in her thirties or forties in good health. CDR3s include the opening cysteine and the closing phenylalanine or tryptophan. A D gene is named only where the DNA matches it firmly. For some rows the clone size is stated as once, few or many, or as a class when expanded; others skip it.

clone size	D gene	V gene	CDR3 length	J gene	CDR3 protein	CDR3 DNA
-	-	TRBV6-5	13	TRBJ2-1	CASTRPGLAEQFF	TGTGCCAGCACCCGTCCAGGGTTGGCTGAGCAGTTCTTC
few	-	TRBV7-9	13	TRBJ1-5	CASTGEGNQPQHF	TGTGCCAGCACCGGGGAGGGCAATCAGCCCCAGCATTTT
once	TRBD2	TRBV13	19	TRBJ2-3	CASSPGLAGVTRRTDTQYF	TGTGCCAGCAGCCCAGGACTAGCGGGGGTGACCCGCCGCACAGATACGCAGTATTTT
-	-	TRBV11-2	13	TRBJ2-2	CASSLDITGELFF	TGTGCCAGCAGCTTAGATATCACCGGGGAGCTGTTTTTT
-	-	TRBV7-2	15	TRBJ1-1	CASSLQQGLNTEAFF	TGTGCCAGCAGCTTACAGCAGGGGTTGAACACTGAAGCTTTCTTT
-	-	TRBV5-1	15	TRBJ2-6	CASSLPSSGANVLTF	TGCGCCAGCAGCTTGCCATCCTCTGGGGCCAACGTCCTGACTTTC
-	-	TRBV5-1	13	TRBJ1-4	CASRLAPPEKLFF	TGCGCCAGCAGGTTAGCACCCCCGGAAAAACTGTTTTTT
-	-	TRBV6-5	12	TRBJ1-1	CASSYSGSEAFF	TGTGCCAGCAGTTACTCGGGTAGTGAAGCTTTCTTT
-	TRBD1	TRBV2	14	TRBJ1-4	CASENRGLNEKLFF	TGTGCCAGCGAAAACAGGGGCCTAAATGAAAAACTGTTTTTT
once	-	TRBV7-9	14	TRBJ2-7	CASSPGAGYYEQYF	TGTGCCAGCAGCCCCGGGGCGGGGTACTACGAGCAGTACTTC
once	-	TRBV10-2	14	TRBJ1-5	CASSPQGPPSAQHF	TGCGCCAGCAGTCCCCAGGGGCCCCCATCGGCCCAGCATTTT
-	TRBD2	TRBV6-5	16	TRBJ2-1	CASSYSIRGDHSEQFF	TGTGCCAGCAGTTACTCGATTCGGGGGGATCATAGTGAGCAGTTCTTC
once	-	TRBV27	17	TRBJ1-2	CASSLSFETLLWGGYTF	TGTGCCAGCAGTTTATCCTTCGAGACCCTGCTTTGGGGAGGCTACACCTTC
few	TRBD1	TRBV27	14	TRBJ1-2	CASRGGQFNYGYTF	TGTGCCAGCAGGGGGGGACAGTTTAACTATGGCTACACCTTC
few	TRBD2	TRBV7-8	16	TRBJ2-2	CASSLVASGFTGELFF	TGTGCCAGCAGCTTAGTGGCTAGCGGGTTTACCGGGGAGCTGTTTTTT
-	TRBD1	TRBV5-5	16	TRBJ1-1	CASSLPPRQGNTEAFF	TGTGCCAGCAGCTTGCCCCCTCGACAGGGGAACACTGAAGCTTTCTTT